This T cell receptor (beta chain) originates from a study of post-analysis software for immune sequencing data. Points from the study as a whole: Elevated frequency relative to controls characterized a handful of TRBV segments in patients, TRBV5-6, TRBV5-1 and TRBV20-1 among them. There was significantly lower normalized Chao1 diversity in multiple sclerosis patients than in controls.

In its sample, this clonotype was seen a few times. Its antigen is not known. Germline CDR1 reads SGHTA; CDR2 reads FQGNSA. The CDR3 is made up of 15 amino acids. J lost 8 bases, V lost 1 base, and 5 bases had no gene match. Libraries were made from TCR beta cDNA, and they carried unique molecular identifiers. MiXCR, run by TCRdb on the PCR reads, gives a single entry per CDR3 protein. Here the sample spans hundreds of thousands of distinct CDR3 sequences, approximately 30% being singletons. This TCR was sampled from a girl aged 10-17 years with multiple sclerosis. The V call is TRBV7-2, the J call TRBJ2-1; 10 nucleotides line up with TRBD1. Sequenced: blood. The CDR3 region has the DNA TGTGCCAGCAGCTTAGAGGGACAGGGGATCGATGAGCAGTTCTTC. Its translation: CASSLEGQGIDEQFF.